The 30 T cell receptor beta chains listed next were all sequenced from one sample in a study of prognosis after radiotherapy for stage I lung cancer. TCR beta CDR3 amplification from genomic DNA was performed by two-round multiplex PCR. First-round PCR employed TRBV- and TRBJ-specific primers for each gene. MiXCR, run by TCRdb on the multiplex PCR reads, gives a single entry per CDR3 protein. The table lists around 30,000 distinct CDR3 sequences, about 31% of them singletons. The starting material was PBMCs, obtained before or after stereotactic body radiation therapy (not recorded which). All receptors derive from a donor over 45 with non-small cell lung cancer.

The chain links TRBV16 to TRBJ2-1; D remains unclear. CDR1 is KGHSY and CDR2 is FQNENV in the germline V gene. This CDR3 comprises 15 residues. Trimming shortened V by 4 bases and J by 4 bases, and 14 bases separated the two germline ends. The CDR3: CASSRFSGGYNEQFF. CDR3 bases: TGTGCCAGCAGCCGTTTTAGTGGCGGTTACAATGAGCAGTTCTTC.

Many counts were recorded for this clonotype. This chain uses TRBV29-1 with TRBJ1-1; D remains unclear. This CDR3 contains 12 residues. The V end lost 3 bases, the J end lost 0 bases, and 5 bases lay between the germline ends. The V gene's germline CDR1 is SQVTM and CDR2 ANQGSEA. The CDR3 nucleotides are TGCAGCGTTGAGACCGTGAACACTGAAGCTTTCTTT. It specifies CSVETVNTEAFF.

This clonotype was found many times. The chain carries TRBV19 and TRBJ2-2; tentatively, D is TRBD2 (6 bases). The CDR3 extends over 14 amino acids. Germline CDR1 LNHDA, CDR2 SQIVND (reference sequence). Trimming left V 5 bases short and J 5 bases short, with 12 bases between. CDR3 loop: CASSPMGGTGELFF. DNA for the CDR3: TGTGCCAGTAGTCCCATGGGGGGTACCGGGGAGCTGTTTTTT. The full variable domain, its missing parts supplied by reference TRBV19 and TRBJ2-2, is DGGITQSPKYLFRKEGQNVTLSCEQNLNHDAMYWYRQDPGQGLRLIYYSQIVNDFQKGDIAEGYSVSREKKESFPLTVTSAQKNPTAFYLCASSPMGGTGELFFGEGSRLTVL.

As for this clonotype: One base away lies a much larger clone, so this may be a sequencing read error. This CDR3 fails to terminate in the conserved phenylalanine or tryptophan, so it likely reflects a read error. The CDR3 sequence: CASRRLAGSQETQYS. CDR3 bases: TGTGCCAGCAGACGACTAGCGGGGTCCCAAGAGACCCAGTACTCC. V gene TRBV6-2 or TRBV6-3 combines with J gene TRBJ2-5; TRBD2 agrees at 11 bases. Germline CDR1 MNHEY, CDR2 SVGEGT. The CDR3 covers 15 residues. Trimming took 6 bases from V and 1 from J; bases not matched to a gene: 4.

The V gene is TRBV6-2 or TRBV6-3, the J gene TRBJ1-1; D ambiguous. This CDR3 contains 14 residues. Trimming took off 11 bases at V and 6 bases at J, with 22 bases between the two ends. Looked up from germline, CDR1 is MNHEY and CDR2 is SVGEGT. The CDR3 DNA is TGTGCCGGCATCCACAACGCCGGGGTCCCTGAAGCTTTCTTT. Its protein product is CAGIHNAGVPEAFF.

In its sample, this clonotype was seen many times. The J gene is TRBJ1-1, the V gene TRBV28; TRBD1 might be the D (5 bases). The CDR3 runs 13 residues. The V end was cut by 6 bases, the J end by 10 bases, with 18 bases between. Germline-derived CDR1 and CDR2 are MDHEN and SYDVKM. The CDR3 DNA reads as TGTGCCAGCAGGCTAAAGGCAGGGACTCTAGCTTTCTTT. Protein product: CASRLKAGTLAFF. Filled out from reference TRBV28 and TRBJ1-1, the complete variable domain reads DVKVTQSSRYLVKRTGEKVFLECVQDMDHENMFWYRQDPGLGLRLIYFSYDVKMKEKGDIPEGYSVSREKKERFSLILESASTNQTSMYLCASRLKAGTLAFFGQGTRLTVV.

In this sample, this clonotype turned up many times. The chain links TRBV5-4 to TRBJ1-5; D is ambiguous. The CDR3 runs 13 residues. Between the trimmed V and J ends, which lost 3 bases and 3 bases, there was a span of 7 bases. Germline V gene sequence: CDR1 SGHNT, CDR2 YYREEE (reference sequence). The CDR3 sequence: CASSSDVNQPQHF. The CDR3 DNA reads TGTGCCAGCAGCTCGGACGTCAATCAGCCCCAGCATTTT.

The chain carries TRBV11-2 and TRBJ2-2; D is perhaps TRBD1 (5 bases). Germline V gives CDR1 SGHAT, CDR2 FQNNGV. V lost 4 bases, J lost 1 base, and 13 bases lay in between. The CDR3 is 16 residues long. For the CDR3, the DNA is TGTGCCAGCAGCTCAGACAGCCCCTGGAACACCGGGGAGCTGTTTTTT. Translating gives CASSSDSPWNTGELFF.

Many counts were recorded for this clonotype. The chain couples TRBV24-1 to TRBJ2-3; the match to TRBD2 covers 14 bases. V trimming: 2 bases; J trimming: 6 bases; junction bases outside the gene matches: 9. Germline V gene data show CDR1 as KGHDR and CDR2 as SFDVKD. This CDR3 comprises 18 residues. CDR3 coding DNA: TGTGCCACCAGTGATTCGGGGACTAGCGGGGGATTTCGGGATACGCAGTATTTT. It is translated as CATSDSGTSGGFRDTQYF.

The table lists this clonotype with many counts. The rearrangement links TRBV24-1 to TRBJ2-6, with D uncertain. CDR3 size: 16 residues. Germline-derived CDR1 and CDR2 are KGHDR and SFDVKD. V dropped 4 bases and J dropped 0 bases, with 9 bases sitting between them. In DNA form, the CDR3 reads TGTGCCACCAGTGACATATCCCACTCTGGGGCCAACGTCCTGACTTTC. It translates to CATSDISHSGANVLTF.

This clonotype was counted ten times or more. The rearrangement links TRBV19 to TRBJ2-7; D is possibly TRBD2 (5 bases). V lost 1 base and J lost 4, with 14 bases in between. Germline V gene data show CDR1 as LNHDA and CDR2 as SQIVND (reference sequence). The CDR3 has 15 residues. The DNA of the CDR3 is TGTGCCAGTAGTATAGCGGAGACCGCGGGTTACGAGCAGTACTTC. Its translation is CASSIAETAGYEQYF.

The table lists this clonotype with a few counts. The chain uses TRBV24-1 and TRBJ2-2; the match to TRBD1 covers 9 bases. V shed 3 bases and J 4 bases; nucleotides not matched to a gene: 5. Germline CDR1 KGHDR, CDR2 SFDVKD. CDR3 size: 16 residues. The CDR3 protein is CATSDPGTGTTGELFF. The CDR3 nucleotides are TGTGCCACCAGTGATCCCGGGACAGGGACCACCGGGGAGCTGTTTTTT.

A remark on this clonotype: Compared with germline, one end of the junction differs, possibly owing to a read error. The gene calls are TRBV4-1 and TRBJ2-1; TRBD2 aligns across 13 bases. CDR3 length equals 17 residues. The germline gives CDR1 MGHRA, CDR2 YSYEKL. The CDR3 region is CASSQGLAGVSYNEQFF. The CDR3, as DNA: TGCGCCAGTAGCCAAGGACTAGCGGGGGTGTCCTACAATGAGCAGTTCTTC.

This clonotype was seen ten or more times. V gene TRBV28 combines with J gene TRBJ2-5; TRBD1 matches 7 bases. The V and J ends lost 3 bases and 5 bases, in that order; junction bases with no gene match: 3. Germline CDR1 and CDR2: MDHEN and SYDVKM. The CDR3 is 13 residues long. CDR3 bases: TGTGCCAGCAGTTTGACAGGGAGTGAGACCCAGTACTTC. Its protein product is CASSLTGSETQYF.

The V call is TRBV30, the J call TRBJ2-7; no firm D call. Trimming removed 2 bases at V and 0 bases at J, with 11 bases between. CDR1 is GTSNPN, CDR2 SVGIG, per germline (reference sequence). The CDR3 totals 14 residues. The CDR3 DNA reads TGTGCCTGGAGTAAGACAAAGAGCTCCTACGAGCAGTACTTC. Translated: CAWSKTKSSYEQYF.

This clonotype was seen ten or more times. The V call is TRBV18, the J call TRBJ1-2; D may be TRBD1 (5 bases). Germline V gene data show CDR1 as KGHSH and CDR2 as LQKENI. The CDR3 is made up of 13 amino acids. V dropped 6 bases and J dropped 4 bases, with 12 bases sitting between them. CDR3 bases: TGTGCCAGCTCTCCTGACAGTTTCTATGGCTACACCTTC. Amino acids: CASSPDSFYGYTF.

The gene calls are TRBV6-2 or TRBV6-3 and TRBJ2-3; no definite D call. The germline V gene has CDR1 MNHEY and CDR2 SVGEGT. Trimming removed 3 bases at V and 2 bases at J, with 12 bases between. There are 15 residues in the CDR3. This CDR3 reads CASSYWLSDTDTQYF. The CDR3 bases are TGTGCCAGCAGTTATTGGCTATCGGACACAGATACGCAGTATTTT.

This clonotype came up many times. The rearrangement uses TRBV7-2 and TRBJ1-5; 9 bases agree with TRBD1. Germline V gene sequence: CDR1 SGHTA, CDR2 FQGNSA. V was clipped by 5 bases and J by 7 bases; unmatched bases: 6. This CDR3 spans 14 amino acids. This CDR3 is CASSPRQGEQPQHF. CDR3 coding DNA: TGTGCCAGCAGCCCTCGACAGGGGGAACAGCCCCAGCATTTT.

In this sample, this clonotype turned up many times. V and J are TRBV2 and TRBJ2-7, with TRBD2 identical over 7 bases. V lost 7 bases and J lost 9; bases outside the gene matches: 12. This CDR3 has 13 residues. Per the germline V gene, CDR1 is SNHLY and CDR2 is FYNNEI. The CDR3 DNA reads as TGTGCCAGCACGGGAAGGGAGGGGAGCGGGCAGTACTTC. Translating it yields CASTGREGSGQYF.

There are many counts of this clonotype. As DNA, the CDR3 is TGTGCCAGTAGCGATGGGTACAGCAACTATGGCTACACCTTC. It codes for CASSDGYSNYGYTF. This chain connects TRBV19 to TRBJ1-2; D gene unclear. The length of the CDR3 is 14 residues. CDR1 and CDR2 from the germline V gene are LNHDA and SQIVND (reference sequence). V was trimmed by 6 bases and J by 2 bases, leaving 13 bases between them.

This clonotype was counted ten times or more. V and J are TRBV18 and TRBJ2-2; D possibly corresponds to TRBD1 (6 bases). Germline V gene data show CDR1 as KGHSH and CDR2 as LQKENI. The CDR3 totals 15 residues. Between the trimmed V and J ends, which lost 2 bases and 7 bases, there was a span of 14 bases. DNA for the CDR3: TGTGCCAGCTCACCAGGCGGACAGTTTGGCGGGGAGCTGTTTTTT. It codes for CASSPGGQFGGELFF.

This clonotype was counted at least ten times. This sequence joins TRBV28 and TRBJ2-5; TRBD1 or TRBD2 may be the D gene (6 bases each). Germline CDR1 is MDHEN and CDR2 is SYDVKM. Between the trimmed V and J ends, which lost 7 bases and 5 bases, there was a span of 17 bases. The CDR3 sequence is 14 residues long. CDR3 sequence: CASTVGGPFETQYF. The CDR3, as DNA: TGTGCCAGCACAGTGGGGGGCCCTTTTGAGACCCAGTACTTC.

In its sample, this clonotype was seen many times. The rearrangement links TRBV6-5 to TRBJ1-1; D is unresolved. V was shortened by 2 bases and J by 4 bases, with 5 bases between the two germline ends. Germline V CDR1 and CDR2: MNHEY, SVGAGI. This CDR3 spans 12 amino acids. DNA of the CDR3: TGTGCCAGCAGTTACCTGGGCACTGAAGCTTTCTTT. It encodes CASSYLGTEAFF.

Many counts were recorded for this clonotype. The chain links TRBV9 to TRBJ2-2, with 8 bases that match TRBD2. The germline V gene encodes CDR1 SGDLS and CDR2 YYNGEE. V lost 0 bases and J lost 6; bases outside the gene matches: 4. This CDR3 region has 15 residues. CDR3 coding DNA: TGTGCCAGCAGCGTAGTAGCGGGGACCCCCGGGGAGCTGTTTTTT. It is translated as CASSVVAGTPGELFF. The variable domain in full, with the rest retrieved from reference TRBV9 and TRBJ2-2, is DSGVTQTPKHLITATGQRVTLRCSPRSGDLSVYWYQQSLDQGLQFLIQYYNGEERAKGNILERFSAQQFPDLHSELNLSSLELGDSALYFCASSVVAGTPGELFFGEGSRLTVL.

This clonotype has a count of ten or more. This rearrangement joins TRBV19 to TRBJ1-5, with 10 bases lining up with TRBD1. CDR1 is LNHDA, CDR2 SQIVND, per germline (reference sequence). The CDR3 has 15 residues. After removal of 6 bases from V and 4 bases from J, the junction contained 6 bases not matched to a gene. This chain's CDR3 is CASRQPGQGNQPQHF. The CDR3 DNA follows: TGTGCCAGTAGACAACCGGGACAGGGGAATCAGCCCCAGCATTTT. Drawing the rest from reference TRBV19 and TRBJ1-5, the complete variable domain is DGGITQSPKYLFRKEGQNVTLSCEQNLNHDAMYWYRQDPGQGLRLIYYSQIVNDFQKGDIAEGYSVSREKKESFPLTVTSAQKNPTAFYLCASRQPGQGNQPQHFGDGTRLSIL.

The chain employs TRBV28 and TRBJ2-3; D uncertain. The length of the CDR3 is 12 residues. Per the germline V gene, CDR1 is MDHEN and CDR2 is SYDVKM. V was trimmed by 3 bases and J by 4 bases, leaving 5 bases between them. CDR3 amino acids: CASSLLPDTQYF. CDR3 in DNA: TGTGCCAGCAGTTTGTTGCCAGATACGCAGTATTTT. Full variable domain (remainder filled in from reference TRBV28 and TRBJ2-3): DVKVTQSSRYLVKRTGEKVFLECVQDMDHENMFWYRQDPGLGLRLIYFSYDVKMKEKGDIPEGYSVSREKKERFSLILESASTNQTSMYLCASSLLPDTQYFGPGTRLTVL.

This clonotype has a count of ten or more. The V gene is TRBV11-3, the J gene TRBJ2-3; the D gene could be TRBD1 or TRBD2 (5 bases each). The ends were cut back, 1 base at V and 6 bases at J, with 14 bases in the middle. CDR3 size: 15 residues. CDR1 is SGHNT, CDR2 YENEEA, per germline. The CDR3 sequence: CASSLGTPGTDTQYF. CDR3 sequence (DNA): TGTGCCAGCAGCTTAGGGACGCCCGGGACGGATACGCAGTATTTT.

This clonotype was counted many times. Here the CDR3 DNA reads TGTGCCAGCAGCTTATTCGGGAGTCGGAACACCGGGGAGCTGTTTTTT. Residues: CASSLFGSRNTGELFF. The rearrangement uses TRBV7-9 and TRBJ2-2; D is possibly TRBD2 (6 bases). Trimming cost V 2 bases and J 1 base, with 11 bases left between them. Germline assignment: CDR1 SEHNR and CDR2 FQNEAQ (reference sequence). The CDR3 contains 16 residues.

This clonotype appeared many times. This sequence joins TRBV20-1 and TRBJ2-7; D not certain. Germline assignment: CDR1 DFQATT and CDR2 SNEGSKA (reference sequence). Between the trimmed V and J ends, which lost 1 base and 5 bases, there was a span of 15 bases. The CDR3 loop spans 14 amino acids. Here the CDR3 reads CSARVPWTVDEQYF. DNA of the CDR3: TGCAGTGCTAGAGTGCCCTGGACGGTGGACGAGCAGTACTTC.

J is TRBJ2-1 and V is TRBV5-6; 7 bases fit TRBD2. CDR3 length: 11 residues. After removal of 9 bases from V and 10 bases from J, the junction contained 7 bases not matched to a gene. Per the germline V gene, CDR1 is SGHDT and CDR2 is YYEEEE. The CDR3 loop is CAISYGGEQFF. In nucleotides, the CDR3 is TGTGCCATCAGTTACGGGGGGGAGCAGTTCTTC. Full variable domain (rest looked up from reference TRBV5-6 and TRBJ2-1): DAGVTQSPTHLIKTRGQQVTLRCSPKSGHDTVSWYQQALGQGPQFIFQYYEEEERQRGNFPDRFSGHQFPNYSSELNVNALLLGDSALYLCAISYGGEQFFGPGTRLTVL.